This T cell receptor beta chain was documented in a study of blood T cell repertoires in COVID-19. Study-level background: The origin of the acute and convalescent COVID-19 samples was the United States, Italy and Spain.

J lost 2 bases, V lost 4 bases, and 3 bases had no gene match. The CDR3 runs 14 residues. Germline loops: CDR1 KGHSH, CDR2 LQKENI. This clone was picked up a small number of times. Original data processing: Reference gene primer amplification gave estimated nucleated cell counts. Assay used: immunoSEQ multiplex PCR; TCRdb lists only in-frame clones, some missing. V and J calls and clone size are those listed in that table; D and trimming were worked out from the DNA. The repertoire holds 300,000 or so clones, with 87% as singletons. The chain is built from TRBV18 and TRBJ1-1; 8 bases map to TRBD1. Sequenced sample: peripheral blood. This sequence was found in a man between 45 and 60 years old with active or convalescent COVID-19. CDR3 region: CASSQGTGNTEAFF. In DNA, the CDR3 is TGTGCCAGCTCACAGGGGACAGGAAACACTGAAGCTTTCTTT.